Detailed here is one TCR beta chain. As handled by the study authors: How many nucleated cells were present was estimated from reference gene primer amplification. The assay was immunoSEQ multiplex PCR, and TCRdb's table has in-frame clones only and misses some. V, J and clone size are taken as reported in that table, and D and trimming were inferred from the DNA itself. The data show 150,000 or so clones, roughly 83% seen once. The sample originates from a study of blood T cell repertoires in COVID-19. At the level of the study: Samples representing acute and convalescent COVID-19 were sourced from the United States, Italy and Spain. PBMCs, B-cell-depleted T cells, or T cells provided the cDNA or gDNA that made up the material.

The sequence derives from a woman in her sixties or seventies with acute or convalescent COVID-19. The sample consisted of peripheral blood.

DNA of the CDR3: TGTGCCAGCAGCCAGGTCGGACAGTACTTCACAGATACGCAGTATTTT. Translating gives CASSQVGQYFTDTQYF. The V and J genes are TRBV11-2 and TRBJ2-3; D might be TRBD1 (6 bases). Trimming removed 5 bases from V and 2 bases from J, with 17 bases in between. The CDR3 has 16 residues. Germline V gene sequence: CDR1 SGHAT, CDR2 FQNNGV.